A single T cell receptor (beta chain) is shown here with its context. The sample is drawn from a study of cytotoxic CD8 clonotypes in ibrutinib-treated CLL. CDR1 MDHEN and CDR2 SYDVKM come from the germline V gene. This CDR3 is built from 17 residues. V was clipped by 6 bases and J by 7 bases; unmatched bases: 16. TCRdb keeps only in-frame clones here, not all; method: immunoSEQ multiplex PCR. The sample consists of roughly 180,000 clones, 84% of them appearing once. The sequence derives from a human donor with chronic lymphocytic leukemia. The input for sequencing was PBMCs, taken after 24 months of ibrutinib treatment. The chain has TRBV28 and TRBJ2-1; TRBD2 agrees at 9 bases. CDR3 in amino acids: CASRPPVGSGSGNEQFF. The CDR3 region has the DNA TGTGCCAGCAGACCCCCCGTGGGTAGCGGGAGTGGGAATGAGCAGTTCTTC.